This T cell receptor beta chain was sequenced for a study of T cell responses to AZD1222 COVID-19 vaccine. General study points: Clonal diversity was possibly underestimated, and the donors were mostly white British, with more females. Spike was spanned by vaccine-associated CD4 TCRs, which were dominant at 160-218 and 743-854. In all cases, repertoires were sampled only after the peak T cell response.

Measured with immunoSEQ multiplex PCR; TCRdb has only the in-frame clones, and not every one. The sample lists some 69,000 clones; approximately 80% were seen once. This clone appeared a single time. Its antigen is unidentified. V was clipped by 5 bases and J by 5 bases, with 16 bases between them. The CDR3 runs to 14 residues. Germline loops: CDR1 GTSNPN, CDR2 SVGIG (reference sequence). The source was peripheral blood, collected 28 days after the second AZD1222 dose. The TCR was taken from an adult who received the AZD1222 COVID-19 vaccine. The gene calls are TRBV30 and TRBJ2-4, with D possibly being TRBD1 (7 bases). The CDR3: CAWGRGTDQNIQYF. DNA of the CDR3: TGTGCCTGGGGACGGGGGACAGACCAAAACATTCAGTACTTC.